This entry concerns a single TCR beta chain. Its antigen is as yet unknown. This specimen belongs to a study of cytomegalovirus exposure and HLA in healthy donors. In the study overall: Across 350 to 500 genotyped donors, about 81% landed in the Caucasian-associated ancestry cluster.

Study observations and caveats: A prior analysis recorded that most TCR beta V segments were productive about 90% or about 30% of the time. With DRB1 most and HLA-C fewest, TCR association rates differed between HLA loci in a later analysis. Reportedly, HLA-A and HLA-B alleles of most subjects were accurately predicted from TCR beta.

PCR was performed using 60 Vbeta and 13 Jbeta primers. Sequencing used immunoSEQ multiplex PCR; TCRdb keeps in-frame clones, though not all of them. The table lists approximately 150,000 clones, roughly 82% of them singletons, with approximately 3.2% in the top ten. The V gene's germline CDR1 is SNHLY and CDR2 FYNNEI. The CDR3 runs 13 residues. Losses at the gene ends were 5 bases for V and 8 bases for J; bases not matched to a gene: 5. The receptor's source is a man aged 18-30 years in good health and CMV-seropositive. Sequencing was performed on PBMCs. The genes are TRBV2 and TRBJ1-1, with TRBD1 matching over 10 bases. CDR3 region: CASSLTGGAEAFF. CDR3 DNA: TGTGCCAGCAGTTTGACAGGGGGCGCGGAAGCTTTCTTT.